These T cell receptor beta chains were read from a single sample in a study of T cells in Graves' hyperthyroidism and ophthalmopathy. From the multiplex PCR reads, TCRdb called clonotypes with MiXCR, one entry per CDR3 protein. The sample lists hundreds of thousands of distinct CDR3 sequences, 13% to 15% occurring once. The sequenced sample was blood. These receptors came from a woman younger than 30 with Graves' hyperthyroidism. CDR3s include the opening cysteine and the closing phenylalanine or tryptophan. A D gene is named only where the DNA matches it firmly. Expanded clones are given a class, and other clones once, few, many or no size at all.

abundance	v_gene	j_gene	d_gene	CDR3aa	CDR3nt
few	TRBV29-1	TRBJ2-3	-	CSVAFRDGLTDTQYF	TGCAGCGTTGCCTTCCGGGACGGCCTCACAGATACGCAGTATTTT
many	TRBV11-2	TRBJ2-7	-	CASSPVLGTSYEQYF	TGTGCCAGCAGCCCCGTCTTGGGCACCTCCTACGAGCAGTACTTC
many	TRBV27	TRBJ1-2	-	CASSSNPNYGYTF	TGTGCCAGCAGTTCTAACCCTAACTATGGCTACACCTTC
few	TRBV4-1	TRBJ2-1	TRBD2	CASSPIGGLAGYNEQFF	TGCGCCAGCAGCCCTATTGGTGGGCTAGCGGGTTACAATGAGCAGTTCTTC
-	TRBV14	TRBJ2-1	TRBD2	CASSQEIMGTSQFF	TGTGCCAGCAGCCAAGAAATCATGGGGACTAGCCAGTTCTTC
many	TRBV18	TRBJ1-2	-	CASSPEVLYGYTF	TGTGCCAGCTCACCGGAAGTATTATATGGCTACACCTTC
-	TRBV28	TRBJ1-2	-	CATEGGFNYGYTF	TGTGCCACCGAGGGGGGGTTTAACTATGGCTACACCTTC
few	TRBV19	TRBJ1-5	TRBD1	CASSIGQGGSAQHF	TGTGCCAGTAGTATTGGACAGGGTGGGTCGGCCCAGCATTTT
-	TRBV6-2/TRBV6-3	TRBJ2-1	-	CASKEYNEQFF	TGTGCCAGCAAGGAGTACAATGAGCAGTTCTTC
few	TRBV2	TRBJ2-1	TRBD2	CASRAGGYYNEQFF	TGTGCCAGCCGAGCGGGAGGGTACTACAATGAGCAGTTCTTC
many	TRBV28	TRBJ2-1	-	CASSFFRLRGYNEQFF	TGTGCCAGCAGTTTTTTCCGGCTGAGGGGTTACAATGAGCAGTTCTTC
many	TRBV20-1	TRBJ1-6	-	CSARQGTSSYNSPLHF	TGCAGTGCAAGGCAGGGCACCAGCTCCTATAATTCACCCCTCCACTTT
-	TRBV7-8	TRBJ2-2	-	CASSSYMGAGELFF	TGTGCCAGCAGCTCTTACATGGGTGCCGGGGAGCTGTTTTTT
many	TRBV10-3	TRBJ2-5	-	CAISESIPAGQETQYF	TGTGCCATCAGTGAGTCGATCCCGGCCGGCCAAGAGACCCAGTACTTC
many	TRBV6-1	TRBJ2-7	-	CASRQGRKYEQYF	TGTGCCAGCAGGCAGGGGCGCAAGTACGAGCAGTACTTC
-	TRBV20-1	TRBJ2-1	-	CSAPRTRGNEQFF	TGCAGTGCCCCACGGACCCGGGGCAATGAGCAGTTCTTC
few	TRBV5-8	TRBJ2-1	-	CASIPTVGRDEQFF	TGTGCCAGCATCCCCACGGTCGGGCGGGATGAGCAGTTCTTC
-	TRBV19	TRBJ1-1	TRBD1	CASGAYTGGSTEAFF	TGTGCCAGTGGAGCGTACACAGGGGGCAGCACTGAAGCTTTCTTT
-	TRBV20-1	TRBJ2-1	TRBD2	CSAKLAVNNEQFF	TGCAGTGCTAAGCTAGCGGTTAACAATGAGCAGTTCTTC
-	TRBV3-1	TRBJ2-2	TRBD2	CASTLAGNTGELFF	TGTGCCAGCACCCTAGCGGGGAACACCGGGGAGCTGTTTTTT
many	TRBV20-1	TRBJ2-7	-	CSAHGGPYEQYF	TGCAGTGCTCATGGCGGACCCTACGAGCAGTACTTC
few	TRBV13	TRBJ1-4	-	CASSSEGNGEKLFF	TGTGCCAGCAGCTCCGAGGGCAATGGGGAAAAACTGTTTTTT
few	TRBV19	TRBJ1-1	-	CASSIGQVNTEAFF	TGTGCCAGTAGTATAGGGCAGGTGAACACTGAAGCTTTCTTT
once	TRBV27	TRBJ2-5	-	CASRPLGQETQYF	TGTGCCAGCAGACCCCTAGGTCAAGAGACCCAGTACTTC
few	TRBV20-1	TRBJ2-3	TRBD2	CSALGLAGLTDTQYF	TGCAGTGCCCTGGGACTAGCGGGCCTCACAGATACGCAGTATTTT
many	TRBV20-1	TRBJ2-1	-	CSAPNQVSSSYNEQFF	TGCAGTGCCCCCAACCAGGTATCGAGCTCCTACAATGAGCAGTTCTTC